This T cell receptor (beta chain) originates from a study of Tregs in tolerant kidney transplant recipients. Broader study findings: The small number of patients limits these findings pending further validation. No direct test of biological reproducibility was done here.

The V gene's germline CDR1 is SNHLY and CDR2 FYNNEI. The V gene lost 11 bases and the J gene lost 7 bases, with 21 bases spanning the gap. This CDR3 has 14 residues. Points on this clone: Its antigen is unknown.

Method: immunoSEQ multiplex PCR; TCRdb's copy keeps in-frame clones and lacks some. The sample has about 240,000 clones; around 81% are singletons. The chain couples TRBV2 to TRBJ2-1; D tentatively fits TRBD1 or TRBD2 (5 bases each). Sequenced sample: CD4+ T cells from blood. This clonotype was obtained from a human donor in good health. CDR3 sequence reads: CAGLGELAWNEQFF. CDR3 in DNA: TGTGCCGGATTAGGGGAGCTAGCTTGGAATGAGCAGTTCTTC.